The present T cell receptor (beta chain) was sequenced within a study of OX40 agonist ivuxolimab in advanced cancers. Study-wide findings and caveats: Among T cells, CD8+ cells averaged more expanded clones than CD4+ cells.

The repertoire was sequenced with immunoSEQ multiplex PCR; TCRdb's copy has only in-frame clones and lacks some. This sample has roughly 120,000 clones, with 80% to 90% found just once. Worth noting for this clone: Antigen specificity is unknown.

Per the germline V gene, CDR1 is WNHNN and CDR2 is SYGVQD (reference sequence). V lost 8 bases to trimming and J lost 0 bases; unmatched junction nucleotides: 9. There are 17 residues in the CDR3. The origin of this receptor is an adult with an advanced solid tumor such as melanoma, head and neck, liver or kidney cancer. The chain carries TRBV10-1 and TRBJ2-6; 8 bases match TRBD1. Source: CD4+ or CD8+ T cells sorted from blood, taken in a trial of the OX40 agonist ivuxolimab. This CDR3 is CASHDRGGHSGANVLTF. In DNA form, the CDR3 reads TGCGCCAGCCATGACAGGGGAGGCCACTCTGGGGCCAACGTCCTGACTTTC.